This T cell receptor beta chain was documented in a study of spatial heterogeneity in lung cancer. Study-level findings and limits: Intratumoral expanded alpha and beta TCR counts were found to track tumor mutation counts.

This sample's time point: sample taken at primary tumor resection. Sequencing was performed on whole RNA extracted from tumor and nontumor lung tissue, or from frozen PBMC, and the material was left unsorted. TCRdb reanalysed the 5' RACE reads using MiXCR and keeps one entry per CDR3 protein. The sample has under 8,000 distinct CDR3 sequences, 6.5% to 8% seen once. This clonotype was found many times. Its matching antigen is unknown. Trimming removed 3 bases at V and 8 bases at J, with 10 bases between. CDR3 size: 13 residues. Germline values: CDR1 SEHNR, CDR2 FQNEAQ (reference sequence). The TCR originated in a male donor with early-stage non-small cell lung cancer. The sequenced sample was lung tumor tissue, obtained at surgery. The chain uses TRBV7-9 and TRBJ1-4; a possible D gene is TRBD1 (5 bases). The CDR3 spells CASSFSGTEKLFF. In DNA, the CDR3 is TGTGCCAGCAGCTTTTCCGGGACGGAAAAACTGTTTTTT.